The rows below give T cell receptor beta chains drawn from one sample of a study of blood T cell repertoires in COVID-19. Only in-frame clones appear in the TCRdb table, and some are missing; sequencing was by immunoSEQ multiplex PCR. The sample shows 100,000 to 150,000 clones, about 89% of them seen only once. The sample taken for sequencing was peripheral blood. These receptors came from a woman aged 70-85 years with COVID-19, enrolled during active disease. CDR3s include the opening cysteine and the closing phenylalanine or tryptophan. D genes are given only for firm matches. Expanded clones get a size class; other rows say once, few or many, or leave the size out.

NA | TRBJ2-3 | NA | TRBV9 | TGTGCCAGCAGGGGCACAGGATCAGATACGCAGTATTTT | CASRGTGSDTQYF
NA | TRBJ2-5 | TRBD2 | TRBV6-5 | TGTGCCAGCAGACCGGGAGGCGTTTTAGAGACCCAGTACTTC | CASRPGGVLETQYF
NA | TRBJ2-2 | NA | TRBV18 | TGTGCCAGCTCACCACGTCCGGGGTCGAACACCGGGGAGCTGTTTTTT | CASSPRPGSNTGELFF
NA | TRBJ1-1 | NA | TRBV6-5 | TGTGCCAGCCTGGAGCTACAGCGGATGGCTTTCTTT | CASLELQRMAFF
NA | TRBJ2-2 | NA | TRBV2 | TGTGCCAGCAGTGAGCTCGCCGGGGCCGGGGAGCTGTTTTTT | CASSELAGAGELFF
few | TRBJ1-2 | TRBD1 | TRBV3-1/TRBV3-2 | TGTGCCAGCAGCACTGACAGGGCCTATGGCTACACCTTC | CASSTDRAYGYTF
NA | TRBJ1-1 | TRBD1 | TRBV3-1/TRBV3-2 | TGTGCCAGCAGCCAAGAGCCCAGGGGGTGGAAAACTGAAGCTTTCTTT | CASSQEPRGWKTEAFF
NA | TRBJ2-3 | NA | TRBV24-1 | TGTGCCACCAGTGAGGTCAGGGGAAGCACAGATACGCAGTATTTT | CATSEVRGSTDTQYF
NA | TRBJ1-6 | NA | TRBV2 | TGTGCCAGCAAAAATCAGGCGAGCTCCTATAATTCACCCCTCCACTTT | CASKNQASSYNSPLHF
few | TRBJ2-2 | TRBD1 | TRBV5-6 | TGTGCCAGCAGCTTGGCCTGGGGGACAGGGCAGCGGGAGCTGTTTTTT | CASSLAWGTGQRELFF
NA | TRBJ2-3 | TRBD2 | TRBV24-1 | TGTGCCACCTCCCCCTTGACGTCTAGCGGGGGGCATAGCACAGATACGCAGTATTTT | CATSPLTSSGGHSTDTQYF
NA | TRBJ2-7 | NA | TRBV14 | TGTGCCAGCAGCCAAGGACCGACCGGAGGCTACGAGCAGTACTTC | CASSQGPTGGYEQYF
NA | TRBJ2-3 | TRBD2 | TRBV18 | TGTGCCAGCTCACCCAACACCTTGCTAGCGGGGGACACAGATACGCAGTATTTT | CASSPNTLLAGDTDTQYF
NA | TRBJ2-5 | NA | TRBV27 | TGTGCCAGCAGTTTATTGGGGCGAGAGACCCAGTACTTC | CASSLLGRETQYF
NA | TRBJ1-1 | TRBD1 | TRBV6-5 | TGTGCCAGCAGTTACCATCTCCGGGACAGGGCTGAAGCTTTCTTT | CASSYHLRDRAEAFF
NA | TRBJ1-5 | NA | TRBV4-2 | TGTGCCAGCAGCCAAGATCCAGGGTATCAGCCCCAGCATTTT | CASSQDPGYQPQHF
NA | TRBJ1-4 | NA | TRBV30 | TGTGCTGTTCGGACTCTCGGTGAAAAACTGTTTTTT | CAVRTLGEKLFF
NA | TRBJ2-1 | NA | TRBV9 | TGTGCCAGCAGCGTTATACCTACCTCCCCGAACAATGAGCAGTTCTTC | CASSVIPTSPNNEQFF
NA | TRBJ2-1 | NA | TRBV7-6 | TGTGCCAGCAGCTCCCGGGGAACCTACAATGAGCAGTTCTTC | CASSSRGTYNEQFF
NA | TRBJ2-3 | NA | TRBV29-1 | TGCAGCGTAGATGGACAGGGAGGGTCAGATACGCAGTATTTT | CSVDGQGGSDTQYF
NA | TRBJ1-1 | NA | TRBV11-1 | TGTGCCAGCAGCTTACAACAGTTGAACACTGAAGCTTTCTTT | CASSLQQLNTEAFF
once | TRBJ2-5 | TRBD1 | TRBV5-1 | TGCGCCAGCAGCCTGACAGGGGAAGAGACCCAGTACTTC | CASSLTGEETQYF
NA | TRBJ2-2 | NA | TRBV19 | TGTGCCAGCCTCCGGATTAGCGGCGGGGAGCTGTTTTTT | CASLRISGGELFF
NA | TRBJ2-7 | NA | TRBV4-1 | TGCGCCAGCAGCCAAGTTCGGTCACGCGAGCAGTACTTC | CASSQVRSREQYF
NA | TRBJ2-7 | TRBD2 | TRBV5-4 | TGTGCCAGCAGTAGGGGACTAGCTTACGAGCAGTACTTC | CASSRGLAYEQYF